What follows describes a single TCR beta chain. This sample is part of a study of cytomegalovirus exposure and HLA in healthy donors. The PCR contained 60 Vbeta and 13 Jbeta primers. The repertoire was sequenced with immunoSEQ multiplex PCR; TCRdb's copy has only in-frame clones and lacks some. The data hold about 200,000 clones, with approximately 83% observed a single time. The CDR3 is made up of 15 amino acids. CDR1 and CDR2 from the germline V gene are MGHRA and YSYEKL. V lost 0 bases to trimming and J lost 3 bases, with 9 bases between them. The material sequenced was PBMCs. The origin of this receptor is a girl aged 10 to 17 in good health and CMV-seronegative. This chain uses TRBV4-1 with TRBJ1-3, with D possibly TRBD1 on 5 matching bases. In DNA form, the CDR3 reads TGCGCCAGCAGCCAAGATCGGGGGGTTGGAAACACCATATATTTT. Translation gives CASSQDRGVGNTIYF.